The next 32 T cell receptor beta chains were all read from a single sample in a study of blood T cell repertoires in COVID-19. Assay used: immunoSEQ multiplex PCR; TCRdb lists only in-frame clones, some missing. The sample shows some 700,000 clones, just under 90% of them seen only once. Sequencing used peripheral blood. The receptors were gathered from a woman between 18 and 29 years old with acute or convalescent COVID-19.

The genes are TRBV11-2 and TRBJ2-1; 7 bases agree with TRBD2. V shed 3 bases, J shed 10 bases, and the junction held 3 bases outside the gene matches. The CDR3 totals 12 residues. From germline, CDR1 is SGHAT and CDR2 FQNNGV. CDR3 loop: CASSFTSEEQFF. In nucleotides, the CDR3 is TGTGCCAGCAGCTTTACTAGCGAAGAGCAGTTCTTC.

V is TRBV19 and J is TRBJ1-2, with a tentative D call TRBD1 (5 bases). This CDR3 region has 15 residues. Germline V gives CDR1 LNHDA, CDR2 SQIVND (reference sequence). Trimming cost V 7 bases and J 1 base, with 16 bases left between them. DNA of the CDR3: TGTGCCAGTACACAGGACATGCTAGATAACTATGGCTACACCTTC. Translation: CASTQDMLDNYGYTF.

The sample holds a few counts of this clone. CDR3 sequence: CASSFQNAYNSPLHF. The CDR3, as DNA: TGTGCCAGTAGTTTTCAGAATGCCTATAATTCACCCCTCCACTTT. This chain uses TRBV19 with TRBJ1-6; D gene unclear. Germline CDR1 and CDR2: LNHDA and SQIVND (reference sequence). Deletions cut 5 bases from V and 2 bases from J, with 10 bases between. The CDR3 length is 15 residues.

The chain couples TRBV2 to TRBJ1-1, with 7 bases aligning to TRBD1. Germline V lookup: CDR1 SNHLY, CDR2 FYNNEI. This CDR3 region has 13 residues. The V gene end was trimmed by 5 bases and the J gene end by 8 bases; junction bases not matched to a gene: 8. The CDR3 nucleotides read TGTGCCAGCAGTAGATCGGGACAGCCGGAAGCTTTCTTT. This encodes CASSRSGQPEAFF.

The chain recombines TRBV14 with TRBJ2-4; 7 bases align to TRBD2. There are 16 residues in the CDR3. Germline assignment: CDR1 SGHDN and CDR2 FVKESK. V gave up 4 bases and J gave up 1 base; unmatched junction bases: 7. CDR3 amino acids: CASSRGRGWAKNIQYF. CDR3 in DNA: TGTGCCAGCAGCCGCGGGCGGGGGTGGGCCAAAAACATTCAGTACTTC.

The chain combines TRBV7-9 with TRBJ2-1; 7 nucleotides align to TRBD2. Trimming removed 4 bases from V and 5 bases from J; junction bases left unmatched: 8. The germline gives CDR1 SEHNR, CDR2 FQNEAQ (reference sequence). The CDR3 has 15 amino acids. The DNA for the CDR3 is TGTGCCAGCAGCTCCCGGCTGAGCGGGAACAATGAGCAGTTCTTC. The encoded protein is CASSSRLSGNNEQFF.

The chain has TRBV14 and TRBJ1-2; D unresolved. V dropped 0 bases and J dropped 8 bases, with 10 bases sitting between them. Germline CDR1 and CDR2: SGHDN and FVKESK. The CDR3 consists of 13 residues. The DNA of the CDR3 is TGTGCCAGCAGCCAAGAGTACGTGAGCGGCTACACCTTC. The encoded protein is CASSQEYVSGYTF.

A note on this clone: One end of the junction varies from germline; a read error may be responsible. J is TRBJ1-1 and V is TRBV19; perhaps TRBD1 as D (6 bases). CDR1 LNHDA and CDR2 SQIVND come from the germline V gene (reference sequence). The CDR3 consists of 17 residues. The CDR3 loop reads CASPPGGGAGRNAEAFF. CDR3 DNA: TGTGCCAGCCCCCCTGGGGGGGGCGCGGGTCGGAACGCTGAAGCTTTCTTT.

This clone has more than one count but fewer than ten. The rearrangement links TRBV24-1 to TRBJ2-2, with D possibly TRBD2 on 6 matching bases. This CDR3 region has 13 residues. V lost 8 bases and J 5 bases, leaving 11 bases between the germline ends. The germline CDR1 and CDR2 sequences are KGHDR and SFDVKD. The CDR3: CATKKEGTGELFF. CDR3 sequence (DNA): TGTGCCACCAAGAAGGAGGGGACCGGGGAGCTGTTTTTT.

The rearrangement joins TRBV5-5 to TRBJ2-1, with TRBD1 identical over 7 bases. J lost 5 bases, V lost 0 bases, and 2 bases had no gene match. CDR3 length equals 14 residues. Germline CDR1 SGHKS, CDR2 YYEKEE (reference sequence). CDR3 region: CASSLEGTDNEQFF. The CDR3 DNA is TGTGCCAGCAGCTTGGAGGGGACAGACAATGAGCAGTTCTTC.

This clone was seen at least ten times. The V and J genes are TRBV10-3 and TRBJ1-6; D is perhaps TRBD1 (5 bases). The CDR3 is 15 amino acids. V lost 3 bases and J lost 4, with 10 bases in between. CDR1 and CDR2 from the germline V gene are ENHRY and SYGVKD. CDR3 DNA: TGTGCCATCAGTGAATTAGGGGATTATAATTCACCCCTCCACTTT. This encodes CAISELGDYNSPLHF.

The CDR3 reads CAWELGGYGYTF. Here the CDR3 DNA reads TGTGCCTGGGAGCTAGGAGGCTATGGCTACACCTTC. The gene calls are TRBV30 and TRBJ1-2; D remains unclear. The CDR3 length is 12 residues. Trimming removed 5 bases from V and 4 bases from J, with 11 bases in between. Germline values: CDR1 GTSNPN, CDR2 SVGIG (reference sequence).

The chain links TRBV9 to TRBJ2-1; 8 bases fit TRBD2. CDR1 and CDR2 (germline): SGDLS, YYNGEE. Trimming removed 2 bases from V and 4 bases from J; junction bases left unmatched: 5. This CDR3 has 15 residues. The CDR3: CASSVFSGDYNEQFF. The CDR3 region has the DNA TGTGCCAGCAGCGTCTTTAGCGGGGATTACAATGAGCAGTTCTTC.

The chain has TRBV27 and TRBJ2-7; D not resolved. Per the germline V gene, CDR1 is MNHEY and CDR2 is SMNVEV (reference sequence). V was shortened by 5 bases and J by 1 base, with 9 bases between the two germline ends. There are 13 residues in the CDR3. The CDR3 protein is CASSEWASYEQYF. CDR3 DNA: TGTGCCAGCAGTGAATGGGCTTCCTACGAGCAGTACTTC.

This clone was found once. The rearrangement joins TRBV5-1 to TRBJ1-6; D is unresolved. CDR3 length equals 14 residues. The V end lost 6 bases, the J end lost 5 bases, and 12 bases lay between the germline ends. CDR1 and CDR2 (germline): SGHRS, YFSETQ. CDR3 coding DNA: TGCGCCAGCATGAAAGCCCCGAATAATTCACCCCTCCACTTT. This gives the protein CASMKAPNNSPLHF.

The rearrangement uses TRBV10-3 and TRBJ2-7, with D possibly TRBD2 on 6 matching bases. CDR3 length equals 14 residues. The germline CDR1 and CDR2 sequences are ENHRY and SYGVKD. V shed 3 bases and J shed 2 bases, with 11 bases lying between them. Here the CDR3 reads CAISETGEAYEQYF. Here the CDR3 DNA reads TGTGCCATCAGTGAAACGGGGGAGGCCTACGAGCAGTACTTC.

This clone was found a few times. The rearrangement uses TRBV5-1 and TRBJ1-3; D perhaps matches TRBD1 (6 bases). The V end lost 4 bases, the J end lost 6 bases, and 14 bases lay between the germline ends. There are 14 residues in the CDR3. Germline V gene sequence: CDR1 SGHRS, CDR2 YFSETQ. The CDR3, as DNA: TGCGCCAGCAGCACGGCAGGGGCGACAAACACCATATATTTT. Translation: CASSTAGATNTIYF.

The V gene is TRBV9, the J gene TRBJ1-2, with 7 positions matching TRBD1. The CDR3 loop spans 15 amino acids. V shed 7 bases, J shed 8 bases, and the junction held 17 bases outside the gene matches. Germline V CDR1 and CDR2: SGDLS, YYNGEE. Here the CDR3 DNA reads TGTGCCAGCTCCGGAGGGCAGGGGGGAATCTTCGGCTACACCTTC. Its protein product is CASSGGQGGIFGYTF.

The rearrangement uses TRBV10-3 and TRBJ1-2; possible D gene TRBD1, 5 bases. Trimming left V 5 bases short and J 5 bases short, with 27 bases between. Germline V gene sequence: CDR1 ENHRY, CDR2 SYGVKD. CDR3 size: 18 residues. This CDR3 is CAISPQPQPRDGKYGYTF. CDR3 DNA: TGTGCCATCAGTCCTCAACCACAACCGCGGGACGGCAAGTATGGCTACACCTTC.

The chain's CDR3 is CASSRRPGTGNEQYF. In DNA form, the CDR3 reads TGTGCCAGCAGCCGCCGTCCCGGGACAGGGAACGAGCAGTACTTC. The chain carries TRBV5-6 and TRBJ2-7; 9 bases fit TRBD1. CDR1 is SGHDT and CDR2 is YYEEEE in the germline V gene. The CDR3 is made up of 15 amino acids. After removal of 4 bases from V and 5 bases from J, the junction contained 10 bases not matched to a gene.

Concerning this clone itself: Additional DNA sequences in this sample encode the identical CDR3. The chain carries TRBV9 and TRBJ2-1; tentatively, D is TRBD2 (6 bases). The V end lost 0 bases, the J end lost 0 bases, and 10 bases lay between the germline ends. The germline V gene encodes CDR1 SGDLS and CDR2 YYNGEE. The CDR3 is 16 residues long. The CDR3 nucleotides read TGTGCCAGCAGCGTAGATTCCGGGGGCTCCTACAATGAGCAGTTCTTC. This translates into CASSVDSGGSYNEQFF.

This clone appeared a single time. The CDR3 DNA sequence: TGTGCCAGCAGCTCCCGGGGACAGTTAGCATACGAGCAGTACTTC. As protein: CASSSRGQLAYEQYF. The V gene is TRBV7-9, the J gene TRBJ2-7; the match to TRBD1 covers 7 bases. Per the germline V gene, CDR1 is SEHNR and CDR2 is FQNEAQ (reference sequence). CDR3 length equals 15 residues. V gave up 4 bases and J gave up 4 bases; unmatched junction bases: 10.

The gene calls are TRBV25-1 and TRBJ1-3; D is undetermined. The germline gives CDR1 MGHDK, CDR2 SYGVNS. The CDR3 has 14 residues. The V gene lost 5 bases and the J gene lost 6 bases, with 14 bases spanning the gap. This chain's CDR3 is CASSTPAAENTIYF. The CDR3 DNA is TGTGCCAGCAGTACTCCCGCCGCGGAAAACACCATATATTTT.

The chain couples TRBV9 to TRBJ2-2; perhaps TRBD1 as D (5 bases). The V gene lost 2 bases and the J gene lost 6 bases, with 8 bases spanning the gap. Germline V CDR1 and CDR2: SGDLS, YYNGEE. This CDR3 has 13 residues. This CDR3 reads CASSVRVAGELFF. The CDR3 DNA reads TGTGCCAGCAGCGTCAGGGTAGCCGGGGAGCTGTTTTTT. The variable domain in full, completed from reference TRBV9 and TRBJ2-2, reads DSGVTQTPKHLITATGQRVTLRCSPRSGDLSVYWYQQSLDQGLQFLIQYYNGEERAKGNILERFSAQQFPDLHSELNLSSLELGDSALYFCASSVRVAGELFFGEGSRLTVL.

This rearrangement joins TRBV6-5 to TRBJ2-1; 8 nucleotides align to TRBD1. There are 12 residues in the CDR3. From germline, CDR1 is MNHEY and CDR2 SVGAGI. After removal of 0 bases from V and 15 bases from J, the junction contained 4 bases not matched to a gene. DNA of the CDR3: TGTGCCAGCAGTTACTCCAGGGGGCGGAGGTTCTTC. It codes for CASSYSRGRRFF.

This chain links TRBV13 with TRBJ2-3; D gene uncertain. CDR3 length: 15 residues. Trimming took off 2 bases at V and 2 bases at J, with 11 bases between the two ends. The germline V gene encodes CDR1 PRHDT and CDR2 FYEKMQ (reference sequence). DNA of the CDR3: TGTGCCAGCAGCTTACCGAGTCGAAACACAGATACGCAGTATTTT. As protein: CASSLPSRNTDTQYF.

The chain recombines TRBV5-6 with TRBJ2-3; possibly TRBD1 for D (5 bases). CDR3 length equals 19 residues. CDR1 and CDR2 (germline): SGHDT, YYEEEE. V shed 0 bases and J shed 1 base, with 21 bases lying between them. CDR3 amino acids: CASSLVRAHLALGTDTQYF. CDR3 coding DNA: TGTGCCAGCAGCTTGGTCAGGGCCCACCTCGCCCTAGGCACAGATACGCAGTATTTT. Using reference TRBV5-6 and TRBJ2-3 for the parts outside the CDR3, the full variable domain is DAGVTQSPTHLIKTRGQQVTLRCSPKSGHDTVSWYQQALGQGPQFIFQYYEEEERQRGNFPDRFSGHQFPNYSSELNVNALLLGDSALYLCASSLVRAHLALGTDTQYFGPGTRLTVL.

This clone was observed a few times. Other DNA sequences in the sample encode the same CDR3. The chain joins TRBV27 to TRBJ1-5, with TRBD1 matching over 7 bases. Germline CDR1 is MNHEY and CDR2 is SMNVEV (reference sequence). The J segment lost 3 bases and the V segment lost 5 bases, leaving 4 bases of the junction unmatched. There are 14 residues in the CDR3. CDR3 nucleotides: TGTGCCAGCAGTCCAGGGACAGACAATCAGCCCCAGCATTTT. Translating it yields CASSPGTDNQPQHF.

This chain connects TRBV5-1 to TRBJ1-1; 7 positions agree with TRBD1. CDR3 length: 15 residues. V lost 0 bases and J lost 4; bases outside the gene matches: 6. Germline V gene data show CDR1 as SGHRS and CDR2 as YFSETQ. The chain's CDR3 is CASSLADRAGTEAFF. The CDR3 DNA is TGCGCCAGCAGCTTGGCTGACAGGGCGGGCACTGAAGCTTTCTTT. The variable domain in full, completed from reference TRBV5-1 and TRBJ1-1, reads KAGVTQTPRYLIKTRGQQVTLSCSPISGHRSVSWYQQTPGQGLQFLFEYFSETQRNKGNFPGRFSGRQFSNSRSEMNVSTLELGDSALYLCASSLADRAGTEAFFGQGTRLTVV.

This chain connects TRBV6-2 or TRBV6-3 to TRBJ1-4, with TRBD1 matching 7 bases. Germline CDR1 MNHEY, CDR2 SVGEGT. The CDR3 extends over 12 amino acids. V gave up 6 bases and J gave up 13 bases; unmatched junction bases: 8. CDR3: CASSTGDEGLFF. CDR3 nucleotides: TGTGCCAGCAGCACAGGGGACGAAGGACTGTTTTTT.

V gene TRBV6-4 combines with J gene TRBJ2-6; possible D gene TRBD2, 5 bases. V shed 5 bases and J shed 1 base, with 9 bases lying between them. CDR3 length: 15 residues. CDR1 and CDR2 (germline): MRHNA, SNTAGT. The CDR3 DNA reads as TGTGCCAGCAGTCCCTCGGGATCTGGGGCCAACGTCCTGACTTTC. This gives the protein CASSPSGSGANVLTF.

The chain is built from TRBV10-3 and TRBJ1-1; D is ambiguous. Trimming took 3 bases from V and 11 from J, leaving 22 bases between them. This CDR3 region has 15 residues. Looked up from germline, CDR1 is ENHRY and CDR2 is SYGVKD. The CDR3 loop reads CAISDQVQWGDSAFF. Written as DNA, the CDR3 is TGTGCCATCAGTGATCAGGTCCAATGGGGAGATTCGGCTTTCTTT.